These T cell receptor beta chains were read from a single sample in a study of OX40 agonist ivuxolimab in advanced cancers. The assay was immunoSEQ multiplex PCR, and TCRdb's table has in-frame clones only and misses some. The sample lists about 79,000 clones; roughly 94% were seen once. The source material was CD4+ or CD8+ T cells sorted from blood, sampled in a trial of the OX40 agonist ivuxolimab. These receptors all stem from an adult with an advanced solid tumor such as melanoma, head and neck, liver or kidney cancer. Both conserved end residues are part of each CDR3. The D gene is left open where the match is weak. Size tells how often a clone was seen (once, few, many) or the class of an expanded clone, and some rows leave it out.

>TRBJ1-1|TRBD1|-|TRBV11-2
TGTGCCAGCAGCCCTATCACAGGGGCTACTGAAGCTTTCTTT
CASSPITGATEAFF
>TRBJ2-6|-|once|TRBV29-1
TGCAGCGTTGAAAATCGGGACTCTGGGGCCAACGTCCTGACTTTC
CSVENRDSGANVLTF
>TRBJ2-2|-|-|TRBV27
TGTGCCAGCAGTTTGATGGGTTCTGGAGCCGGGGAGCTGTTTTTT
CASSLMGSGAGELFF
>TRBJ2-1|-|-|TRBV5-4
TGTGCCAGCATGCAGCCGCCCCACAATGAGCAGTTCTTC
CASMQPPHNEQFF
>TRBJ1-4|-|-|TRBV27
TGTGCCAGCAGTTTTGCCGCCCCCCGCCGGACTAATGAAAAACTGTTTTTT
CASSFAAPRRTNEKLFF
>TRBJ1-1|TRBD1|-|TRBV7-9
TGTGCCAGCAGCTTTCCGGGACAGGGGGCGAGGAACACTGAAGCTTTCTTT
CASSFPGQGARNTEAFF
>TRBJ2-5|TRBD2|once|TRBV9
TGTGCCAGCAGCTCTCCGGGACTAGCGCTCGAGACCCAGTACTTC
CASSSPGLALETQYF
>TRBJ1-6|-|-|TRBV9
TGTGCCAGCAGCGCCGGTGCCGGGGGCTCCTATAATTCACCCCTCCACTTT
CASSAGAGGSYNSPLHF
>TRBJ2-7|TRBD1|-|TRBV28
TGTGCCAGCAGTTTAATAGGGGGCGGCTACTACGAGCAGTACTTC
CASSLIGGGYYEQYF
>TRBJ1-2|-|-|TRBV19
TGTGCCGGACGTAGGGGGATCGAAGGGGACTACACCTTC
CAGRRGIEGDYTF
>TRBJ1-2|-|-|TRBV4-1
TGCGCCAGCACCCCGGTGGGCACCGACTATGGCTACACCTTC
CASTPVGTDYGYTF
>TRBJ2-5|TRBD1|-|TRBV28
TGTGCCAGCAGTTTGGGGGACAGGGAAACTGAGACCCAGTACTTC
CASSLGDRETETQYF
>TRBJ2-7|-|-|TRBV6-5
TGTGCCATTTCACAGGGACCCACCTACGAGCAGTACTTC
CAISQGPTYEQYF
>TRBJ2-5|-|-|TRBV27
TGTGCCAGCAGCTCAGGGTCCCAAGAGACCCAGTACTTC
CASSSGSQETQYF
>TRBJ2-2|-|-|TRBV15
TGTGCCACCAGCAGGGGATCAGGGGAATACACCGGGGAGCTGTTTTTT
CATSRGSGEYTGELFF
>TRBJ1-1|-|-|TRBV19
TGTGCCAGTAGTATAGACTGGAACACTGAAGCTTTCTTT
CASSIDWNTEAFF
>TRBJ2-2|-|-|TRBV11-2
TGTGCCACGCGTCCTTTCGGCGGGGAGCTGTTTTTT
CATRPFGGELFF
>TRBJ2-7|-|-|TRBV5-1
TGCGCCAGCAGCTTGGTGGACAGTGGGGGCTCCTACGAGCAGTACTTC
CASSLVDSGGSYEQYF
>TRBJ1-2|-|-|TRBV7-8
TGTGCCAGCAGCATCCGGGGGTCGACCGGGGATGGCTACACCTTC
CASSIRGSTGDGYTF
>TRBJ1-4|-|-|TRBV28
TGTGCCAGCAGTTCTCTCTCCGAAAAACTGTTTTTT
CASSSLSEKLFF
>TRBJ2-1|-|once|TRBV5-6
TGTGCCAGCAGCCTTGCCCCACTCAAGACCAATGAGCAGTTCTTC
CASSLAPLKTNEQFF
>TRBJ2-7|-|-|TRBV4-3
TGCGCCAGCAGCCAAGATTACAACTCCTACGAGCAGTACTTC
CASSQDYNSYEQYF
>TRBJ2-1|TRBD2|-|TRBV4-3
TGCGCCAGCAGCCAAGAAAGGGGACTAGCGGACTACAATGAGCAGTTCTTC
CASSQERGLADYNEQFF
>TRBJ2-2|TRBD1|-|TRBV7-7
TGTGCCAGCAGCTTCGGGACAGGAACCGGGGAGCTGTTTTTT
CASSFGTGTGELFF
>TRBJ2-7|-|-|TRBV11-2
TGTGCCAGCAGCTTAACGGACGGAAAACACGAGCAGTACTTC
CASSLTDGKHEQYF
>TRBJ2-7|-|few|TRBV7-6
TGTGCCAGCAGCGGCCGGGGTGACGAGCAGTACTTC
CASSGRGDEQYF
>TRBJ2-3|-|-|TRBV7-3
TGTGCCAGCAGCTTAGTAGGGGCTCCAGATACGCAGTATTTT
CASSLVGAPDTQYF
>TRBJ2-5|-|-|TRBV11-2
TGTGCCAGCAGCTTATCCATAGGGCAAGAGACCCAGTACTTC
CASSLSIGQETQYF
>TRBJ1-6|-|once|TRBV13
TGTGCCAGCAGCTTAGTGGGGTTTAATTCACCCCTCCACTTT
CASSLVGFNSPLHF
>TRBJ2-7|-|-|TRBV7-3
TGTGCCAGCAGCTTAAAGGGCCCGGGAACCTACGAGCAGTACTTC
CASSLKGPGTYEQYF
>TRBJ2-1|TRBD1|-|TRBV19
TGTGCCAGTAGCCCGGACAGGGCCTACAATGAGCAGTTCTTC
CASSPDRAYNEQFF
>TRBJ2-1|TRBD2|-|TRBV6-4
TGTGCCAGCAGTGTTGATAGCGGGAGCGTAGGTGAGCAGTTCTTC
CASSVDSGSVGEQFF
>TRBJ2-3|-|-|TRBV11-3
TGTGCCAGCAGCTTAGGGGTAGAGGCAGATACGCAGTATTTT
CASSLGVEADTQYF
>TRBJ2-7|-|-|TRBV21-1
TGTGCCAGCAGCAAAAAAAGTAGGGCAGCCTACGAGCAGTACTTC
CASSKKSRAAYEQYF
>TRBJ1-1|-|-|TRBV30
TGTGCCTGCGAACTTGGAATGGAAGCTTTCTTT
CACELGMEAFF